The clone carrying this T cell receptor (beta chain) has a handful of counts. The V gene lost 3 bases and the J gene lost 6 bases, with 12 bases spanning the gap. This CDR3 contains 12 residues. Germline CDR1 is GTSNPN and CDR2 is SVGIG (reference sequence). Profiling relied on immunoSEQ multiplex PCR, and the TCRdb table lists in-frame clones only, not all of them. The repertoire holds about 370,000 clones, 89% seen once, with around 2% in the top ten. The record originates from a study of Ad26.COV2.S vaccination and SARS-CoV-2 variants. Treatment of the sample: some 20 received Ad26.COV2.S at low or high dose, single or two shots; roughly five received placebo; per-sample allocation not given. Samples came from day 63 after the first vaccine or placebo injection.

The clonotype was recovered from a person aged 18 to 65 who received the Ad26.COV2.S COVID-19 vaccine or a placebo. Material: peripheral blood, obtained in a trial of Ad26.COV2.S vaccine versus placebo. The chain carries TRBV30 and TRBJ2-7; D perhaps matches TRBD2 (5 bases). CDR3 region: CAWRVGGLEQYF. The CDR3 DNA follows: TGTGCCTGGAGAGTCGGAGGCCTCGAGCAGTACTTC.